Presented here are 13 T cell receptor beta chains from one specimen sequenced in a study of T cell clonotyping in hematopoietic cell transplantation. TCRdb keeps only in-frame clones here, not all; method: immunoSEQ multiplex PCR. The sample yields some 14,000 clones, about 94% seen once. The sample here was PBMCs, taken 30 days after allogeneic stem cell transplant. The receptors originated from a male patient aged 55 to 70 who had an allogeneic stem cell transplant from an unrelated donor, so the T cells may come from the graft donor. Some clones in this sample may be carry-over from other donors' samples.

The V gene is TRBV19, the J gene TRBJ1-6, with TRBD1 as a possible D gene (5 bases). V dropped 4 bases and J dropped 0 bases, with 7 bases sitting between them. The CDR3 totals 15 residues. Germline V CDR1 and CDR2: LNHDA, SQIVND (reference sequence). Written as DNA, the CDR3 is TGTGCCAGTAGTACAGGGAGCTCCTATAATTCACCCCTCCACTTT. As protein: CASSTGSSYNSPLHF.

The chain has TRBV9 and TRBJ1-2; 8 nucleotides match TRBD1. The CDR3 length is 13 residues. Germline V gene sequence: CDR1 SGDLS, CDR2 YYNGEE. Unmatched junction bases numbered 6, after V lost 3 bases and J lost 8 bases. The CDR3 is CASSEGQALGYTF. CDR3 DNA sequence: TGTGCCAGCAGCGAGGGACAGGCCTTGGGCTACACCTTC.

The gene calls are TRBV6-1 and TRBJ2-3; D may be TRBD1 or TRBD2 (5 bases each). V lost 4 bases and J lost 2, with 10 bases in between. This CDR3 is built from 14 residues. Germline values: CDR1 MNHNS, CDR2 SASEGT. DNA for the CDR3: TGTGCCAGCAGTGGGGACGTTCCCACAGATACGCAGTATTTT. Amino acids: CASSGDVPTDTQYF.

The chain employs TRBV2 and TRBJ1-4; the D gene is possibly TRBD1 (6 bases). The germline V and J ends were trimmed by 11 bases and 0 bases, with 19 bases remaining between them. CDR3 length equals 16 residues. From germline, CDR1 is SNHLY and CDR2 FYNNEI. The CDR3 here is CAGGRDNFATNEKLFF. The CDR3 DNA reads TGTGCCGGCGGCCGGGACAACTTCGCAACTAATGAAAAACTGTTTTTT.

The chain is built from TRBV19 and TRBJ1-2; no reliable D call. In germline, CDR1 is LNHDA, CDR2 SQIVND (reference sequence). This CDR3 has 11 residues. V lost 4 bases and J 10 bases, leaving 10 bases between the germline ends. CDR3 sequence: CASSSENFYTF. Written as DNA, the CDR3 is TGTGCCAGTAGTAGTGAAAACTTCTACACCTTC. Variable domain in full (rest from reference TRBV19 and TRBJ1-2): DGGITQSPKYLFRKEGQNVTLSCEQNLNHDAMYWYRQDPGQGLRLIYYSQIVNDFQKGDIAEGYSVSREKKESFPLTVTSAQKNPTAFYLCASSSENFYTFGSGTRLTVV.

This CDR3 is CASSPPGGRTEAFF. DNA of the CDR3: TGTGCCAGCAGCCCCCCGGGGGGTCGGACTGAAGCTTTCTTT. The chain couples TRBV7-9 to TRBJ1-1, with D perhaps TRBD1 (5 bases). Trimming took 5 bases from V and 5 from J, leaving 15 bases between them. The CDR3 is 14 amino acids. The V gene's germline CDR1 is SEHNR and CDR2 FQNEAQ (reference sequence).

The genes are TRBV6-1 and TRBJ1-1; 10 nucleotides agree with TRBD1. Germline loops: CDR1 MNHNS, CDR2 SASEGT. J gave up 3 bases and V 5 bases, and 6 bases lay outside the gene matches. The CDR3 consists of 15 residues. CDR3 sequence: CASSFGQGEYTEAFF. CDR3 sequence (DNA): TGTGCCAGCAGTTTCGGACAGGGGGAGTACACTGAAGCTTTCTTT.

CDR3 in DNA: TGTGCCAGCAGTTATTCCCCAGGGGAGGACTATGGCTACACCTTC. Translation gives CASSYSPGEDYGYTF. V and J are TRBV6-6 and TRBJ1-2; tentatively, D is TRBD1 (6 bases). The CDR3 has 15 amino acids. Trimming removed 3 bases at V and 3 bases at J, with 14 bases between. Germline V gene sequence: CDR1 MNHNY, CDR2 SVGAGI (reference sequence).

This clone was detected only once. The gene calls are TRBV5-5 and TRBJ2-7; 8 positions agree with TRBD1. The CDR3 is 16 residues long. Per the germline V gene, CDR1 is SGHKS and CDR2 is YYEKEE (reference sequence). V lost 4 bases, J lost 7 bases, and 16 bases stayed unmatched. The CDR3 DNA is TGTGCCAGCAGCCCCATCGCGGCAGGGGGCCTTATTGAGCAGTACTTC. This gives the protein CASSPIAAGGLIEQYF.

This CDR3 is CASSLRGPYEQYF. Written as DNA, the CDR3 is TGTGCCAGCAGTTTGAGAGGCCCCTACGAGCAGTACTTC. V is TRBV6-5 and J is TRBJ2-7; D is uncertain. V was cut by 4 bases and J by 2 bases, with 9 bases left in between. Looked up from germline, CDR1 is MNHEY and CDR2 is SVGAGI. The CDR3 length is 13 residues.

The chain links TRBV2 to TRBJ1-1; perhaps TRBD1 as D (6 bases). V was clipped by 7 bases and J by 4 bases, with 25 bases between them. The CDR3 has 17 residues. CDR1 and CDR2 from the germline V gene are SNHLY and FYNNEI. Here the CDR3 reads CASTERGTPTLITEAFF. CDR3 sequence (DNA): TGTGCCAGCACCGAAAGGGGGACCCCAACCCTCATCACTGAAGCTTTCTTT.

J is TRBJ1-1 and V is TRBV5-1; possibly TRBD1 for D (5 bases). With 4 bases removed from V and 2 bases from J, the gap between germline ends came to 15 bases. CDR1 is SGHRS and CDR2 is YFSETQ in the germline V gene. The CDR3 runs to 15 residues. The CDR3 sequence: CASSPQVGANTEAFF. The CDR3 DNA reads as TGCGCCAGCAGCCCCCAAGTCGGGGCCAACACTGAAGCTTTCTTT.

This chain uses TRBV6-4 with TRBJ2-2; tentative D call: TRBD1 (6 bases). Germline V gene lookup returns CDR1 MRHNA and CDR2 SNTAGT. The V and J ends lost 6 bases and 1 base respectively, with 9 bases between them. This CDR3 region has 14 residues. CDR3 sequence reads: CASSATGNTGELFF. DNA for the CDR3: TGTGCCAGCAGCGCGACAGGGAACACCGGGGAGCTGTTTTTT.